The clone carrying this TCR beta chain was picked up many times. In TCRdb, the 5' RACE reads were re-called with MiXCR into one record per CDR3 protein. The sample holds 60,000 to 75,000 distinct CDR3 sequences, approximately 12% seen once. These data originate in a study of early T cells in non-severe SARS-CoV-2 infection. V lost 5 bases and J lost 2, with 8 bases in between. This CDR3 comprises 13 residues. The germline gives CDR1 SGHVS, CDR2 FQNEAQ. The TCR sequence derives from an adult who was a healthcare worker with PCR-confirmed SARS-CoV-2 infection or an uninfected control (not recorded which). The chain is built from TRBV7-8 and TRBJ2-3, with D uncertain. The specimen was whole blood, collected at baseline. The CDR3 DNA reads TGTGCCAGCAGCGTGTACTACACAGATACGCAGTATTTT. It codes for CASSVYYTDTQYF.